Listed below are T cell receptor beta chains from one sample, sequenced in a study of T cell repertoires in cytomegalovirus infection. TCRdb ran MiXCR on the reads and lists one entry per CDR3 protein. The sample contains about 34,000 distinct CDR3 sequences, roughly half of which appear only once. Their recognized antigens are unknown. This specimen consisted of CD8+ T cells from cultured PBMCs, obtained from culture after CMV antigen stimulation. These receptors all come from a human donor in good health (CMV status not recorded). Some clones in this sample may be carry-over from other donors' samples. Both conserved end residues are part of each CDR3. The D gene is left open where the match is weak. Size is stated for part of the rows, as once, few or many counts, or as a class when the clone is expanded.

j_gene,v_gene,d_gene,abundance,CDR3nt,CDR3aa
TRBJ2-1,TRBV19,NA,few,TGTGCCAGTAGCAGGGGATACAATGAGCAGTTCTTC,CASSRGYNEQFF
TRBJ2-5,TRBV28,NA,NA,TGTGCCAGCAGTTTATGGGACGAGCCCGAGACCCAGTACTTC,CASSLWDEPETQYF
TRBJ2-1,TRBV2,NA,NA,TGTGCCAGCAGTGATAAAAGCGGCCACAATGAGCAGTTCTTC,CASSDKSGHNEQFF
TRBJ1-5,TRBV19,TRBD1,NA,TGTGCCAGTAGTTTGGGCCCGACAGGGTTCCGACAGCCCCAGCATTTT,CASSLGPTGFRQPQHF
TRBJ2-7,TRBV6-1,TRBD2,many,TGTGCCAGCAGGAAAGGGACTAGCGGGAGTTTGTACGAGCAGTACTTC,CASRKGTSGSLYEQYF
TRBJ2-3,TRBV24-1,TRBD2,few,TGTGCCACCAGTGATAGGGACTTAGCGGGAGGTAGTACAGATACGCAGTATTTT,CATSDRDLAGGSTDTQYF
TRBJ2-7,TRBV7-2,TRBD2,few,TGTGCCAGCAGCTCGACTAGCCGCCACGAGCAGTACTTC,CASSSTSRHEQYF
TRBJ1-2,TRBV4-1,NA,few,TGCGCCAGCAGCCAAGTTGCCCCCGACGGCGCTAACTATGGCTACACCTTC,CASSQVAPDGANYGYTF
TRBJ1-2,TRBV4-1,NA,few,TGCGCCAGCAGCCAAGCCAACAGGGTGCGAGGCTATGGCTACACCTTC,CASSQANRVRGYGYTF
TRBJ1-1,TRBV9,NA,NA,TGTGCCAGCAGCGTAGGAGCAGGCGCGAACACTGAAGCTTTCTTT,CASSVGAGANTEAFF
TRBJ1-1,TRBV27,NA,NA,TGTGCCAGCAGTTTTCACCGACAGGCCCCCCGAGAAGCTTTCTTT,CASSFHRQAPREAFF
TRBJ1-5,TRBV12-5,NA,NA,TGTGCTAGTCCCCCCGGGAACTGCAATCAGCCCCAGCATTTT,CASPPGNCNQPQHF
TRBJ2-7,TRBV5-1,TRBD2,many,TGCGCCAGCAGCTTGGTCCCTAGCGGGGGCCTAAGCTCCTACGAGCAGTACTTC,CASSLVPSGGLSSYEQYF
TRBJ1-5,TRBV7-2,NA,NA,TGTGCCAGCAGCTTACCAGGGCGAGGGAATCAGCCCCAGCATTTT,CASSLPGRGNQPQHF
TRBJ1-1,TRBV7-9,NA,NA,TGTGCCAGCAGTCAGGGGCGGCACCACCTCCGGAACACTGAAGCTTTCTTT,CASSQGRHHLRNTEAFF
TRBJ2-7,TRBV19,NA,NA,TGTGCCAGTAGTATAGCCGACGGTACCTACGAGCAGTACTTC,CASSIADGTYEQYF
TRBJ2-1,TRBV27,NA,once,TGTGCCAGCAGTTTAGGTGGGTGGAATGAGCAGTTCTTC,CASSLGGWNEQFF
TRBJ2-1,TRBV7-9,NA,NA,TGTGCCAGCAGCCTGCTCGGGGAGCAGTTCTTC,CASSLLGEQFF
TRBJ2-4,TRBV6-1,NA,NA,TGTGCCAGCAGGGAGGGGCCGTCGACCAAAAACATTCAGTACTTC,CASREGPSTKNIQYF
TRBJ2-2,TRBV29-1,TRBD1,NA,TGCAGCGTTGAAAGGGGGCTGGGCGGGGAGCTGTTTTTT,CSVERGLGGELFF
TRBJ2-7,TRBV7-9,NA,NA,TGTGCCAGCTCCCGGCGGTCCTACGAGCAGTACTTC,CASSRRSYEQYF
TRBJ2-7,TRBV2,NA,NA,TGTGCCACTCGGTGGGGGCAGGGTGGAACCTACGAGCAGTACTTC,CATRWGQGGTYEQYF
TRBJ2-7,TRBV11-2,TRBD1,NA,TGTGCCAGCAGCTTAGGGACAGGGCAGTACGAGCAGTACTTC,CASSLGTGQYEQYF
TRBJ1-4,TRBV12-3/TRBV12-4,NA,few,TGTGCCAGCAGTTTACGCGGTGAAAAACTGTTTTTT,CASSLRGEKLFF
TRBJ2-2,TRBV19,NA,NA,TGTGCCAGTAGTATGGACACCGGGGAGCTGTTTTTT,CASSMDTGELFF
TRBJ1-1,TRBV6-5,NA,NA,TGTGCCAGCAGTTACCTGAGCCTCGGAGGGGACACTGAAGCTTTCTTT,CASSYLSLGGDTEAFF
TRBJ2-3,TRBV7-3,TRBD1,NA,TGTGCCAGCAGCCGCGGGGACAGGGGAAGGGGAGATACGCAGTATTTT,CASSRGDRGRGDTQYF
TRBJ2-3,TRBV7-8,NA,NA,TGTGCCAGCAGCTTAGCGCTCAGGGACGATTTTAGGACGGGGATTCAAGATACGCAGTATTTT,CASSLALRDDFRTGIQDTQYF
TRBJ1-1,TRBV7-2,NA,NA,TGTGCCAGCAGCTTTAGCTCGTGGACGGTGAACACTGAAGCTTTCTTT,CASSFSSWTVNTEAFF
TRBJ2-4,TRBV28,NA,many,TGTGCCAGCAGTTTAGCTTTCGGAAAACTAGCCAAAAACATTCAGTACTTC,CASSLAFGKLAKNIQYF
TRBJ1-5,TRBV2,NA,few,TGTGCCAGCAGTGACGGTAGGAGCGATCAGCCCCAGCATTTT,CASSDGRSDQPQHF
TRBJ1-5,TRBV11-1,NA,NA,TGTGCCAGCAGCTTTGGGCAGAATAGCAATCAGCCCCAGCATTTT,CASSFGQNSNQPQHF
TRBJ1-1,TRBV6-1,NA,NA,TGTGCCAGCAGTGAAGGGCCACTGAACACTGAAGCTTTCTTT,CASSEGPLNTEAFF
TRBJ1-4,TRBV6-4,NA,NA,TGTGCCAGCAGTCTTGTCAGCGGGGAAAAACTGTTTTTT,CASSLVSGEKLFF
TRBJ1-4,TRBV6-5,NA,NA,TGTGCCAGCAGGCTTAGTTTAGGTGAAAAACTGTTTTTT,CASRLSLGEKLFF
TRBJ2-7,TRBV11-3,TRBD2,NA,TGTGCCAGCAGCTTAGAGACTAGCAACGAGCAGTACTTC,CASSLETSNEQYF
TRBJ2-1,TRBV30,TRBD1,few,TGTGCCTGGAGCTCCGGGACAGGGTGGGATGAGCAGTTCTTC,CAWSSGTGWDEQFF
TRBJ2-1,TRBV12-3/TRBV12-4,NA,few,TGTGCCAGCAGTCCAGAAGGCGGTGACAATGAGCAGTTCTTC,CASSPEGGDNEQFF
TRBJ2-7,TRBV4-2,NA,NA,TGTGCCAGCAGCCAAACTTTGGACGGGACGTCCTACGAGCAGTACTTC,CASSQTLDGTSYEQYF
TRBJ2-7,TRBV7-6,TRBD2,NA,TGTGCCAGCAGCCCACTAGCGGCATCCCACGAGCAGTACTTC,CASSPLAASHEQYF
TRBJ2-2,TRBV4-1,NA,NA,TGCGCCAGCAGCTTAGGGCTCAGCTCCGGGTTTCAACCGAACACCGGGGAGCTGTTTTTT,CASSLGLSSGFQPNTGELFF